The present TCR beta chain was sequenced within a study of cytomegalovirus exposure and HLA in healthy donors. Study-wide background: The 120 validation repertoires matched the roughly 630 first-cohort repertoires in platform, a later analysis reported.

This CDR3 spans 17 amino acids. Unmatched junction bases numbered 7, after V lost 5 bases and J lost 1 base. Germline V gives CDR1 MNHEY, CDR2 SMNVEV (reference sequence). Study results and caveats: Researchers counted around 180 TCR beta chains as cytomegalovirus-associated. One later analysis, an examination of the approximately 120 validation repertoires, found that first-cohort TCR clusters tended to co-occur in them. A few CMV-associated chains were confirmed in vitro to be specific for CMV antigens.

With regard to this clone: Its antigen remains unidentified.

Sequenced by immunoSEQ multiplex PCR; TCRdb stores in-frame clones only, minus some. The sample has approximately 120,000 clones, 88% seen once. Material: PBMCs. The source of this sequence is a woman under 30 in good health and CMV-seronegative. This chain connects TRBV27 to TRBJ1-4, with 10 bases matching TRBD1. The CDR3 loop is CASSPLDRGLTNEKLFF. The DNA for the CDR3 is TGTGCCAGCAGTCCATTAGACAGGGGGCTAACTAATGAAAAACTGTTTTTT.